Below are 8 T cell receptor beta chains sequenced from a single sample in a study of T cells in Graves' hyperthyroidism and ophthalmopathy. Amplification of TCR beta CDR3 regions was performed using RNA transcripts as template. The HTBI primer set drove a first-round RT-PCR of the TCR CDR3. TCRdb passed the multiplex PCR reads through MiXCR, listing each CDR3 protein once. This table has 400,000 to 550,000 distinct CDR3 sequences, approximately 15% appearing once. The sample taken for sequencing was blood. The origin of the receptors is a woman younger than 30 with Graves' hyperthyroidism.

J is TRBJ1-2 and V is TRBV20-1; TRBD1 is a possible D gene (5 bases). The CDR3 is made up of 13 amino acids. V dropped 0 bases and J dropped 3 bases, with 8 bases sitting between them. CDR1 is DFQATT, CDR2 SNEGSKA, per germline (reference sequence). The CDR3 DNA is TGCAGTGCTAGAGAGGGCAGGGACTATGGCTACACCTTC. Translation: CSAREGRDYGYTF.

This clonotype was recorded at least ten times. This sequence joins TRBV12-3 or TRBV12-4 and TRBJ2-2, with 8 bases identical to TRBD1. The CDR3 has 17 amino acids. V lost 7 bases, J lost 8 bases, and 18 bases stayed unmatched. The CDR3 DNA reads TGTGCCAGCACCACTTTAGAACGAAGACAGGGGCGAGGGGAGCTGTTTTTT. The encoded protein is CASTTLERRQGRGELFF.

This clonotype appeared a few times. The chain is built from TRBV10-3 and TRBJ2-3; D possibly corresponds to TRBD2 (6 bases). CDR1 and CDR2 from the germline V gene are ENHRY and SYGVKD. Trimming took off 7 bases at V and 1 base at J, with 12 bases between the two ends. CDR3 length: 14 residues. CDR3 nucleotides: TGTGCCATCAAATCGGGAGAAGGCACAGATACGCAGTATTTT. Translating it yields CAIKSGEGTDTQYF.

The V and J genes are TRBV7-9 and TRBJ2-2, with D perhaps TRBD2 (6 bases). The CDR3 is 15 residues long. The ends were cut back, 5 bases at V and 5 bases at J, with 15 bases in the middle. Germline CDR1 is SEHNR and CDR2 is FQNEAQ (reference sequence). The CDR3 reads CASSLSGGVTGELFF. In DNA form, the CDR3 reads TGTGCCAGCAGCCTAAGCGGAGGGGTAACCGGGGAGCTGTTTTTT.

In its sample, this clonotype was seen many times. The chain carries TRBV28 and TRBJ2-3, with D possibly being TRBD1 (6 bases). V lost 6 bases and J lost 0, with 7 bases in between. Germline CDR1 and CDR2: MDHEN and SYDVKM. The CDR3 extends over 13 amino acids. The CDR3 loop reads CASRDSSTDTQYF. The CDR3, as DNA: TGTGCCAGCAGGGACAGTAGCACAGATACGCAGTATTTT.

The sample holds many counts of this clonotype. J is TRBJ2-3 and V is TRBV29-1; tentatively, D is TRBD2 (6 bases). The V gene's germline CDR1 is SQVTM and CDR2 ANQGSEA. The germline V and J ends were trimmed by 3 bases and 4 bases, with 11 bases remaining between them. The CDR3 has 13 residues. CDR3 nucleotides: TGCAGCGTTGACCTGACTAGTTCAGATACGCAGTATTTT. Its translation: CSVDLTSSDTQYF.

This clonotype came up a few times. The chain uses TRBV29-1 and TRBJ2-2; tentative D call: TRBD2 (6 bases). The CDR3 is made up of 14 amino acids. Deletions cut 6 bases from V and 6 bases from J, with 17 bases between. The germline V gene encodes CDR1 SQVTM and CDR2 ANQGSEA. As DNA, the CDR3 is TGCAGCGTCGATAGCGGAAAGGGAGCCGGGGAGCTGTTTTTT. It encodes CSVDSGKGAGELFF.

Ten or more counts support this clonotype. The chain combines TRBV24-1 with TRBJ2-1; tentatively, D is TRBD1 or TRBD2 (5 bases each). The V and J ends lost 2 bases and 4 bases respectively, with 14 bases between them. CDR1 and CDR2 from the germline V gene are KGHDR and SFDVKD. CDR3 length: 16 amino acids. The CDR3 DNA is TGTGCCACCAGTGATTATGAGGGGACCCTATACAATGAGCAGTTCTTC. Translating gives CATSDYEGTLYNEQFF.